This T cell receptor beta chain stems from a study of yellow fever vaccine responses in identical twins. This clonotype came up a few times. From germline, CDR1 is MDHEN and CDR2 SYDVKM. The CDR3 is 15 residues long. V trimming: 10 bases; J trimming: 1 base; junction bases outside the gene matches: 11. From the RT-PCR reads, TCRdb called clonotypes with MiXCR, one entry per CDR3 protein. The top ten clones hold approximately 2.2% of a sample with some 20,000 distinct CDR3 sequences, about two thirds of them seen once. The sequence derives from a woman aged 18 to 35 who received the yellow fever vaccine. V and J are TRBV28 and TRBJ2-3; the match to TRBD1 covers 7 bases. The sample here was T cells from blood (PBMCs), unsorted or a sorted subset (not recorded which), taken before or after yellow fever vaccination (not recorded which). The CDR3 DNA reads as TGTGCCACCAAGAAGGTGAGGGGGCGCACAGATACGCAGTATTTT. It encodes CATKKVRGRTDTQYF.